Listed below are T cell receptor beta chains from one sample, sequenced in a study of cytomegalovirus exposure and HLA in healthy donors. Sequencing was performed with immunoSEQ multiplex PCR; in TCRdb, only in-frame clones are kept and a portion is missing. This sample's table has approximately 120,000 clones. Sequenced sample: PBMCs. Receptors were obtained from a woman aged 55-70 years in good health and CMV-seronegative. CDR3s include the opening cysteine and the closing phenylalanine or tryptophan. The order of the fields is J gene, D gene, V gene, CDR3 DNA, CDR3 protein. D genes are given only for firm matches.

TRBJ2-7,TRBD1,TRBV19,TGTGCCAGTAGTCGACGGGGACAGGGGGCGGGAGAGCAGTACTTC,CASSRRGQGAGEQYF
TRBJ2-7,.,TRBV11-3,TGTGCCAGCAGCTTAGATATCGAGAACGAGCAGTACTTC,CASSLDIENEQYF
TRBJ2-7,.,TRBV4-1,TGCGCCAGCAGCAGTAGGAGGGTGGACGAGCAGTACTTC,CASSSRRVDEQYF
TRBJ2-3,.,TRBV6-1,TGTGCCAGCAGTGAAGCCGGGGGGCTAACAGATACGCAGTATTTT,CASSEAGGLTDTQYF
TRBJ2-7,TRBD1,TRBV5-6,TGTGCCAGCAGCTTTGGGACAGGGGCCTACGAGCAGTACTTC,CASSFGTGAYEQYF
TRBJ1-4,.,TRBV28,TGTGCCAGCAGTTTATCTGGCGGTAATGAAAAACTGTTTTTT,CASSLSGGNEKLFF
TRBJ2-5,TRBD2,TRBV5-4,TGTGCCAGCAGCTTAGGACTAGCGCAAGAGACCCAGTACTTC,CASSLGLAQETQYF
TRBJ1-5,TRBD1,TRBV7-8,TGTGCCAGCAGCCGCAACCCGGGACAGCAGCCCCAGCATTTT,CASSRNPGQQPQHF
TRBJ2-3,TRBD1,TRBV29-1,TGCAGCGTTGAAGGACAGGGGGCTGTGGATACGCAGTATTTT,CSVEGQGAVDTQYF
TRBJ1-5,TRBD1,TRBV5-5,TGTGCCAGCAGCTTGGTCAGGGGGAGTCAGCCCCAGCATTTT,CASSLVRGSQPQHF
TRBJ2-3,.,TRBV19,TGTGCCAGTAGTACCCGGACAGCTACAGATACGCAGTATTTT,CASSTRTATDTQYF
TRBJ2-3,TRBD2,TRBV7-2,TGTGCCAGCACCCCGGACGGACTAGCACCGGATACGCAGTATTTT,CASTPDGLAPDTQYF
TRBJ2-3,TRBD2,TRBV6-6,TGTGCCAGCAGTTCGTGGACTAGAGGTGCGCGGACGCAGTATTTT,CASSSWTRGARTQYF
TRBJ2-5,.,TRBV28,TGTGCCAGCAGTGAGCTTTTAACCTCCTCTCAAGAGACCCAGTACTTC,CASSELLTSSQETQYF
TRBJ2-7,TRBD1,TRBV6-5,TGTGCCAGCAGTTCCACCCCCGGACAGGGCACCTACGAGCAGTACTTC,CASSSTPGQGTYEQYF
TRBJ2-3,TRBD2,TRBV11-2,TGTGCCAGCAGCCCGAGACTAGCGGGAGGGTCAGATACGCAGTATTTT,CASSPRLAGGSDTQYF
TRBJ2-3,.,TRBV10-3,TGTGCCATCAGTGATGGGAGAAGCACAGATACGCAGTATTTT,CAISDGRSTDTQYF
TRBJ2-1,.,TRBV2,TGTGCCAGCAGCCTGGCCCGGGATGAGTTCTTC,CASSLARDEFF
TRBJ1-1,TRBD1,TRBV4-1,TGCGCCAGCAGCCTACGGACAGGGGGCACTGAAGCTTTCTTT,CASSLRTGGTEAFF
TRBJ2-5,.,TRBV5-4,TGTGCCAGCAGCCCGGTTGGTGCTCGAGAGACCCAGTACTTC,CASSPVGARETQYF
TRBJ1-6,.,TRBV21-1,TGTGCCAGCAGCAAAGGCTGTTCGGGACGGGGGGCTTCACCCCTCCACTTT,CASSKGCSGRGASPLHF
TRBJ2-1,TRBD1,TRBV18,TGTGCCAGCTCACCAAGGACAGGGGGAGGCAATGAGCAGTTCTTC,CASSPRTGGGNEQFF
TRBJ2-1,.,TRBV7-3,TGTGCCAGCAGCGGAGGGCTTCGTAGGGAGCAGTTCTTC,CASSGGLRREQFF